Listed below are T cell receptor beta chains from one sample, sequenced in a study of T-cell memory formation after mild COVID-19. TCRdb reprocessed the 5' RACE reads via MiXCR and lists one record per CDR3 protein. Of about 150,000 distinct CDR3 sequences detected, 20% to 25% appear once; the ten largest clones hold around a quarter. Material: PBMCs or a T cell subset sorted from them (not recorded which). The receptors derive from an adult woman who had mild COVID-19 (a few samples of this study predate the infection). Cell type and time point are not known. Both conserved end residues are part of each CDR3. D genes are given only for firm matches. Clone sizes are given selectively: once, few, many, or a class where the clone is expanded.

abundance | j_gene | d_gene | len | v_gene | CDR3nt | CDR3aa
few | TRBJ2-7 | . | 13 | TRBV5-1 | TGCGCCAGCAGCTTACGCAGTACCTACGAGCAGTACTTC | CASSLRSTYEQYF
few | TRBJ1-1 | . | 15 | TRBV27 | TGTGCCAGCAGTTTATACCCCGGCAGCCCCGCTGAAGCTTTCTTT | CASSLYPGSPAEAFF
. | TRBJ2-7 | TRBD2 | 22 | TRBV12-3/TRBV12-4 | TGTGCCAGCTCTGGGGGGCCGCGGGACCCTAGACTAGCGGGAGGGCCAGACTACGAGCAGTACTTC | CASSGGPRDPRLAGGPDYEQYF
. | TRBJ1-1 | TRBD1 | 17 | TRBV9 | TGTGCCAGCAGCGTGAGCCCCACAGGGGGCCCGAACACTGAAGCTTTCTTT | CASSVSPTGGPNTEAFF
few | TRBJ2-7 | . | 16 | TRBV7-6 | TGTGCCAGCAGCTTAGTTCCGGGAGATACCTCCTACGAGCAGTACTTC | CASSLVPGDTSYEQYF
few | TRBJ2-1 | . | 15 | TRBV12-3/TRBV12-4 | TGTGCCAGCAGTTTAACCGGGGGGCCGTACAATGAGCAGTTCTTC | CASSLTGGPYNEQFF
. | TRBJ2-7 | . | 14 | TRBV12-3/TRBV12-4 | TGTGCCAGCAGTTTGACCCAGTATCCCTACGAGCAGTACTTC | CASSLTQYPYEQYF
. | TRBJ2-7 | . | 13 | TRBV4-1 | TGCGCCAGCAGCCAAGAGTCGCAGTACGAGCAGTACTTC | CASSQESQYEQYF
. | TRBJ2-2 | TRBD1 | 15 | TRBV7-6 | TGTGCCAGCAGCTTAGAGACAGGGGGTCACGGGGAGCTGTTTTTT | CASSLETGGHGELFF
. | TRBJ1-2 | TRBD1 | 12 | TRBV4-1 | TGCGCCAGCAGTCCCGGGACAGGGGCCCTGCTCTTC | CASSPGTGALLF
few | TRBJ2-7 | . | 14 | TRBV27 | TGTGCCAGCAGTTTAAATGTTGTATCCTACGAGCAGTACTTC | CASSLNVVSYEQYF
. | TRBJ1-1 | TRBD1 | 14 | TRBV12-3/TRBV12-4 | TGTGCCAGCAGTGCGGACAGGGGGGACACTGAAGCTTTCTTT | CASSADRGDTEAFF
. | TRBJ1-5 | . | 12 | TRBV7-8 | TGTGCCAGCAGCGCTGCCAATCAGCCCCAGCATTTT | CASSAANQPQHF
. | TRBJ2-2 | . | 11 | TRBV11-2 | TGTGCCAGCAGCTGGGCCGGGGAGCTGTTTTTT | CASSWAGELFF
. | TRBJ2-7 | TRBD1 | 12 | TRBV2 | TGTGCCAGCACCCCGACAGGGGACGAGCAGTACTTC | CASTPTGDEQYF
. | TRBJ2-1 | TRBD1 | 15 | TRBV11-2 | TGTGCCAGCAGCATCTCGACAGGGGCTGGAGGTGAGCAGTTCTTC | CASSISTGAGGEQFF
. | TRBJ2-6 | . | 14 | TRBV7-9 | TGTGCCAGCAGCCACAGGGCTGGGGCCAACGTCCTGACTTTC | CASSHRAGANVLTF
few | TRBJ2-3 | . | 12 | TRBV10-3 | TGTGCCATCAGTCGGGAGACAGATACGCAGTATTTT | CAISRETDTQYF
. | TRBJ1-1 | . | 13 | TRBV11-3 | TGTGCCAGCAGCTCAGAAAGGAACACTGAAGCTTTCTTT | CASSSERNTEAFF
. | TRBJ1-1 | . | 14 | TRBV27 | TGTGCCAGCTATCCCGCTCAGGGTAAGCCTGAAGCTTTCTTT | CASYPAQGKPEAFF
few | TRBJ2-1 | TRBD2 | 15 | TRBV7-9 | TGTGCCAGCAGCCTCACTAGCGGGGGGCTCAATGAGCAGTTCTTC | CASSLTSGGLNEQFF
. | TRBJ2-7 | . | 15 | TRBV6-2/TRBV6-3 | TGTGCCAGCAGACGAGGGACCCAGAGCTCCTACGAGCAGTACTTC | CASRRGTQSSYEQYF
. | TRBJ1-4 | . | 15 | TRBV6-1 | TGTGCCAGCAGCCCCCGACTGGGCGAGGTTGGAAAACTGTTTTTT | CASSPRLGEVGKLFF